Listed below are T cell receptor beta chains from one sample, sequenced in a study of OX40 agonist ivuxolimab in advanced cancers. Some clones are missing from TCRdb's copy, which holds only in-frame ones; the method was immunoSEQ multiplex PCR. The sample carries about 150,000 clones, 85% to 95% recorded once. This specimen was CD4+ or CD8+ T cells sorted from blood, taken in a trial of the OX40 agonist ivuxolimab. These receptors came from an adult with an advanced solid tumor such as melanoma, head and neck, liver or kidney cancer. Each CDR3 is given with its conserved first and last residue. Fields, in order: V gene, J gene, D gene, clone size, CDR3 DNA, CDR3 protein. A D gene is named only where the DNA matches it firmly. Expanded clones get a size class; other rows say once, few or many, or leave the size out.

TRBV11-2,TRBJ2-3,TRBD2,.,TGTGCCAGCAGATTATGGCGGGAGGGCACAGATACGCAGTATTTT,CASRLWREGTDTQYF
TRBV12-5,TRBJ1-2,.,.,TGTGCTAGTGGCCTCTCCGGGACGAACTATGGCTACACCTTC,CASGLSGTNYGYTF
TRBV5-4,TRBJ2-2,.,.,TGTGCCAGCAGCGGGGAGATCCAGGGCGGGGAGCTGTTTTTT,CASSGEIQGGELFF
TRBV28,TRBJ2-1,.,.,TGTGCCAGCAGTCCCCGAGAGTTGGGGGTCAATGAGCAGTTCTTC,CASSPRELGVNEQFF
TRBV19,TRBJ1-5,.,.,TGTGCCAGTAGTATCTGGGGCAGGGTCGGTCAGCCCCAGCATTTT,CASSIWGRVGQPQHF
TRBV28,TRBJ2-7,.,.,TGTGCCAGCAGTTTACCCCTCAGGGGTGGGTCCGGGGAGCAGTACTTC,CASSLPLRGGSGEQYF
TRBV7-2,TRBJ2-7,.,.,TGTGCCAGCAGCCCACATACAGGCTACGAGCAGTACTTC,CASSPHTGYEQYF
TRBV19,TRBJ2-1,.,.,TGTGCCAGTAGTCCAGGTCGGGGACTCCGAGACAATGAGCAGTTCTTC,CASSPGRGLRDNEQFF
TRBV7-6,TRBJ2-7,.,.,TGTGCCAGCAGCTTAGTGGGTAGCGCCTACGAGCAGTACTTC,CASSLVGSAYEQYF
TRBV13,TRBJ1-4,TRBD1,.,TGTGCCAGCAGCTTAAGACAGGGGGGGAATGAAAAACTGTTTTTT,CASSLRQGGNEKLFF
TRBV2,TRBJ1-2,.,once,TGTGCCAGCAAGTCTAACTATGGCTACACCTTC,CASKSNYGYTF
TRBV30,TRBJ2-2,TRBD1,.,TGTGCCTGGAGTGAGGGCAGGGGGCCTAAATTGAACACCGGGGAGCTGTTTTTT,CAWSEGRGPKLNTGELFF
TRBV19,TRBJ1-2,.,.,TGTGCCAGCCAAGGGCTAGACGTTAGCCGCTTTAAAGGCTACACCTTC,CASQGLDVSRFKGYTF
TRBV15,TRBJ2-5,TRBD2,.,TGTGCCACCAGCAGAGCGTGGACGGGAGGGCAAGAGACCCAGTACTTC,CATSRAWTGGQETQYF
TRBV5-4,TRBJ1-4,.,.,TGTGCCAGCAGCCCGGACGGGGGGGCTAATGAAAAACTGTTTTTT,CASSPDGGANEKLFF
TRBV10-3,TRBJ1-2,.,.,TGTGCCATCAGGACGGAGAGGGCGGGGAGCTATGGCTACACCTTC,CAIRTERAGSYGYTF
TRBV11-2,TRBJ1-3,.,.,TGTGCCAGCAGCTTATACCAGGGAGGAAACACCATATATTTT,CASSLYQGGNTIYF
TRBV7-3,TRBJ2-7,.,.,TGTGCCAGCAGCTTAGGACAGCAATACGAGCAGTACTTC,CASSLGQQYEQYF
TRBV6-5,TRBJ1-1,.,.,TGTGCCAGCAGCCTGGAGGCCGGGAGGACTGAAGCTTTCTTT,CASSLEAGRTEAFF
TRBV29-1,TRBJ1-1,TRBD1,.,TGCAGCGTAAACCGACAGGGCTATGAAGCTTTCTTT,CSVNRQGYEAFF
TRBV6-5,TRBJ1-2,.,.,TGTGCCAGCAGTTACCTTGGCAAAAACTATGGCTACACCTTC,CASSYLGKNYGYTF
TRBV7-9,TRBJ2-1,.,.,TGTGCCAGCGGGACTTCCTACAATGAGCAGTTCTTC,CASGTSYNEQFF
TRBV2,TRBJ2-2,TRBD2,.,TGTGCCAGCAGGGGACTAACGTCGGGCACCGGGGAGCTGTTTTTT,CASRGLTSGTGELFF
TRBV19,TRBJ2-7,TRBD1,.,TGTGCCAGTAGTATGGACGTCCGGACAGGACGGGTTGGACAGTACTTC,CASSMDVRTGRVGQYF
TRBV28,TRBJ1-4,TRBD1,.,TGTGCCAGCAGTCCGCGACAGGGCGGAGAAAAACTGTTTTTT,CASSPRQGGEKLFF
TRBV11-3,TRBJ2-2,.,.,TGTGCCAGCAGCTTAGGTTGGTTAGACACCGGGGAGCTGTTTTTT,CASSLGWLDTGELFF
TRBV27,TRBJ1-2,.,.,TGTGCCAGCAGTTTAGATAGGTTAGCTAACTATGGCTACACCTTC,CASSLDRLANYGYTF
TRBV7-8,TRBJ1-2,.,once,TGTGCCAGCAGCTTCGCCGGTTCAGATGGCTACACCTTC,CASSFAGSDGYTF
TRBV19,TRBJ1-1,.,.,TGTGCCAGCGGACGGGGGAACACTGAAGCTTTCTTT,CASGRGNTEAFF
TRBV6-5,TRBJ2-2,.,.,TGTGCCAGGGTCGACAGCCTCGCGAACACCGGGGAGCTGTTTTTT,CARVDSLANTGELFF
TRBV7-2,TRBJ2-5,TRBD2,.,TGTGCCAGCAGCCCCCGGGGACTAGGCAATATCGAGACCCAGTACTTC,CASSPRGLGNIETQYF
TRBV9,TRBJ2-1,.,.,TGTGCCAGCAGCGTAGCTCCCCTGGCCAGGGTGAGCTCCTACAATGAGCAGTTCTTC,CASSVAPLARVSSYNEQFF
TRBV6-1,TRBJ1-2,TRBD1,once,TGTGCCAGCAGTGTGAGGGACAGGTTGAACTATGGCTACACCTTC,CASSVRDRLNYGYTF
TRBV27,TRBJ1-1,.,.,TGTGCCAGCAGTTTATGGGGGGGGTCGAACACTGAAGCTTTCTTT,CASSLWGGSNTEAFF
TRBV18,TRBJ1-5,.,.,TGTGCCAGCTCACCCGACAGGCTGAATCAGCCCCAGCATTTT,CASSPDRLNQPQHF
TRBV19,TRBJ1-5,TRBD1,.,TGTGCCAGTAGCGGACAGGGACTTAAGTCCCAGCCCCAGCATTTT,CASSGQGLKSQPQHF
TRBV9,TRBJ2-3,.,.,TGTGCCAGCAGCCCCAAGGCCTACACAGATACGCAGTATTTT,CASSPKAYTDTQYF
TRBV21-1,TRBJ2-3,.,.,TGTGCCAGCAGCAAATGGGGCCGTTGCGGGGAGAGCACAGATACGCAGTATTTT,CASSKWGRCGESTDTQYF
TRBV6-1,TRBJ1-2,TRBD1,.,TGTGCCAGCAGGGGGACAGGGGGCAATTATGGCTACACCTTC,CASRGTGGNYGYTF
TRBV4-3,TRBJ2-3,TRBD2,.,TGCGCCAGCAGCCAAGACCCTAGCGGGCACACAGATACGCAGTATTTT,CASSQDPSGHTDTQYF
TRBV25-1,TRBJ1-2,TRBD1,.,TGTGCCAGCAGCCGATATAAGACAGGGACTGGAGGCTACACCTTC,CASSRYKTGTGGYTF
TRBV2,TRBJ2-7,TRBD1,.,TGTGCCAGCAACAGGGGGCAAGCTCCCTACGAGCAGTACTTC,CASNRGQAPYEQYF
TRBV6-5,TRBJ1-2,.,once,TGTGCCAGCAGTTCCAACCTTAACTATGGCTACACCTTC,CASSSNLNYGYTF
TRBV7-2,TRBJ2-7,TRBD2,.,TGTGCCAGCAGCCTGGCGGGGGGCGAATACGAGCAGTACTTC,CASSLAGGEYEQYF
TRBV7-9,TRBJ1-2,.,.,TGTGCCAGCAGCTTTTCACTTCTGGGAACGGGAGGCTACACCTTC,CASSFSLLGTGGYTF
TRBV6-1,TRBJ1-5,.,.,TGTGCCAGCACGCAGTTTAACCATCAGCCCCAGCATTTT,CASTQFNHQPQHF
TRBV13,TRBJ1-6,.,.,TGTGCCAGCAGCTTAGGAGGCGCCAGCTCCTATAATTCACCCCTCCACTTT,CASSLGGASSYNSPLHF
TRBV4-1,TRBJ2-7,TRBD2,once,TGCGCCAGCAGCCACCCTAGCCTAGCGGGAGGACCTCCCTCCTACGAGCAGTACTTC,CASSHPSLAGGPPSYEQYF
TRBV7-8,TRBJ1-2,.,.,TGTGCCAGCAGTGAAGGGGAAGGCAGAAGCGGCTATGGCTACACCTTC,CASSEGEGRSGYGYTF
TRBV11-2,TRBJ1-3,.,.,TGTGCCAGCAGCTTAATGCAGGCACGATCTGGAAACACCATATATTTT,CASSLMQARSGNTIYF
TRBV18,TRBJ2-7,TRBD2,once,TGTGCCAGCTCACACGGGACTAGCGGGGCCGGATCCCTTTACGAGCAGTACTTC,CASSHGTSGAGSLYEQYF
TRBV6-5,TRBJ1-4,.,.,TGTGCCAGCAGTTCAGAACGGGACGCAATGAATTGGCTGTTTTTT,CASSSERDAMNWLFF
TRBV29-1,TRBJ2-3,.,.,TGCAGCGTTGGCGATGGGGATACGCAGTATTTT,CSVGDGDTQYF
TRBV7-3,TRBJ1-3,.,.,TGTGCCAGCAGCCCAACGGGCAGTTTCTCTGGAAACACCATATATTTT,CASSPTGSFSGNTIYF
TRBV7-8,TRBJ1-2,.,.,TGTGCCAGCAGCCCAAGCGACCTTAACTATGGCTACACCTTC,CASSPSDLNYGYTF
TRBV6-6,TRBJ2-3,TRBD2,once,TGTGCCAGCAGACTAGCGGGAGTTCAAGATACGCAGTATTTT,CASRLAGVQDTQYF